Each of the 22 T cell receptor beta chains below was sequenced from the same sample in a study of blood T cell repertoires in COVID-19 (dated by TCRdb to the early 2020s). Libraries were prepared through the immunoSEQ multiplex PCR assay. Imported from immuneACCESS, the table was reduced by TCRdb to in-frame sequences with V and J called. These copies leave out some clones; in studies compared against another copy, an unresolved V gene accounts for under half, and the cause of the remainder is not known. The sample table shows 200,000 to 250,000 clones, and approximately 85% are seen once. Around 1.9% of the sample is taken by the ten largest. Sequencing used PBMCs or T cells enriched from blood (not recorded which). The source is a woman between 45 and 65 years old who had recovered from COVID-19.

This rearrangement joins TRBV27 to TRBJ1-6, with 8 positions matching TRBD1. Germline assignment: CDR1 MNHEY and CDR2 SMNVEV (reference sequence). Unmatched junction bases numbered 5, after V lost 7 bases and J lost 6 bases. CDR3 length equals 14 residues. CDR3 loop: CASTRQGPNSPLHF. Written as DNA, the CDR3 is TGTGCCAGCACCCGACAGGGGCCTAATTCACCCCTCCACTTT.

This clone was observed a few times. J is TRBJ2-2 and V is TRBV3-1 (or the pseudogene TRBV3-2), with D possibly being TRBD2 (7 bases). The CDR3 loop spans 15 amino acids. V gave up 2 bases and J gave up 5 bases, with 12 bases separating them. The germline gives CDR1 LGHDT, CDR2 YNNKEL (reference sequence). CDR3 region: CASSQFRGGTGELFF. Here the CDR3 DNA reads TGTGCCAGCAGCCAATTTAGGGGGGGAACCGGGGAGCTGTTTTTT.

This clone was seen just once. The chain uses TRBV6-5 and TRBJ1-1; tentative D call: TRBD1 (5 bases). V lost 0 bases and J 5 bases, leaving 13 bases between the germline ends. CDR1 MNHEY and CDR2 SVGAGI come from the germline V gene. CDR3 size: 15 residues. CDR3 bases: TGTGCCAGCAGTTACTCGATCAGGGTGAGGACTGAAGCTTTCTTT. This sequence encodes CASSYSIRVRTEAFF.

The chain joins TRBV30 to TRBJ2-7; TRBD2 aligns across 9 bases. CDR1 is GTSNPN, CDR2 SVGIG, per germline (reference sequence). Germline trimming cut 0 bases from V and 5 bases from J; bases unmatched to any gene: 11. CDR3 length: 16 residues. CDR3 region: CAWSVRISGSAHEQYF. CDR3 nucleotides: TGTGCCTGGAGTGTACGTATTAGCGGGAGTGCCCACGAGCAGTACTTC.

The chain is built from TRBV7-9 and TRBJ2-1; D is possibly TRBD2 (6 bases). Germline-derived CDR1 and CDR2 are SEHNR and FQNEAQ (reference sequence). CDR3 length equals 15 residues. Trimming stripped 5 bases from V and 8 bases from J, with 19 bases between. The CDR3 nucleotides are TGTGCCAGCAGCCCGGGGGTGGTAGCACGAGATGAGCAGTTCTTC. Amino acids: CASSPGVVARDEQFF.

The rearrangement links TRBV15 to TRBJ1-3; 7 bases are shared with TRBD1. The V segment lost 4 bases and the J segment 0 bases; nucleotides outside the gene matches: 27. The germline V gene encodes CDR1 LNHNV and CDR2 YYDKDF (reference sequence). The CDR3 contains 23 residues. Written as DNA, the CDR3 is TGTGCCACCAGCATGTGGGTAGTACGGGACAGAACCCATCGGGGCCACTCTGGAAACACCATATATTTT. Protein sequence: CATSMWVVRDRTHRGHSGNTIYF.

The rearrangement links TRBV27 to TRBJ1-5, with D maybe TRBD1 (5 bases). Germline CDR1 reads MNHEY; CDR2 reads SMNVEV (reference sequence). The V end lost 2 bases, the J end lost 0 bases, and 11 bases lay between the germline ends. CDR3 length: 16 residues. The CDR3 DNA reads TGTGCCAGCAGTTTAGGGGGGACGTATAGCAATCAGCCCCAGCATTTT. This sequence encodes CASSLGGTYSNQPQHF.

CDR3 sequence reads: CASSLAMWDRGGDTQYF. The DNA of the CDR3 is TGTGCCAGCAGCTTAGCGATGTGGGACAGGGGAGGGGATACGCAGTATTTT. The rearrangement joins TRBV7-9 to TRBJ2-3, with 10 bases fitting TRBD1. J gave up 6 bases and V 0 bases, and 9 bases lay outside the gene matches. Germline V gene lookup returns CDR1 SEHNR and CDR2 FQNEAQ (reference sequence). The CDR3 consists of 17 residues.

The V call is TRBV5-1, the J call TRBJ2-5; 8 bases agree with TRBD2. V shed 3 bases and J 2 bases; nucleotides not matched to a gene: 3. This CDR3 spans 14 amino acids. The germline CDR1 and CDR2 sequences are SGHRS and YFSETQ. The CDR3 loop reads CASSSGGLQETQYF. CDR3 DNA: TGCGCCAGCAGCTCGGGGGGGCTACAAGAGACCCAGTACTTC.

The V gene is TRBV18, the J gene TRBJ1-4, with 7 positions matching TRBD1. The CDR3 totals 17 residues. Germline CDR1 and CDR2: KGHSH and LQKENI. V trimming: 3 bases; J trimming: 0 bases; junction bases outside the gene matches: 7. This chain's CDR3 is CASSPANRGATNEKLFF. The CDR3, as DNA: TGTGCCAGCTCACCTGCCAACAGGGGAGCAACTAATGAAAAACTGTTTTTT.

The chain uses TRBV27 and TRBJ1-2; D possibly corresponds to TRBD1 (5 bases). The CDR3 totals 15 residues. CDR1 and CDR2 (germline): MNHEY, SMNVEV (reference sequence). Trimming took 4 bases from V and 3 from J, leaving 15 bases between them. This CDR3 reads CASSSGGRTDYGYTF. Written as DNA, the CDR3 is TGTGCCAGCAGTTCGGGGGGACGCACAGACTATGGCTACACCTTC.

The V and J genes are TRBV3-1 (or the pseudogene TRBV3-2) and TRBJ1-2, with 9 nucleotides matching TRBD1. Germline values: CDR1 LGHDT, CDR2 YNNKEL (reference sequence). V gave up 4 bases and J gave up 8 bases; unmatched junction bases: 8. The CDR3 is made up of 14 amino acids. For the CDR3, the DNA is TGTGCCAGCAGCCCGGGACAGGGAATCGGCGGCTACACCTTC. Amino acids: CASSPGQGIGGYTF.

This chain links TRBV10-3 with TRBJ2-3, with D maybe TRBD2 (5 bases). Germline CDR1 is ENHRY and CDR2 is SYGVKD. The V gene lost 5 bases and the J gene lost 3 bases, with 9 bases spanning the gap. The CDR3 has 13 residues. The CDR3 sequence is CAISMEDTDTQYF. The CDR3 nucleotides read TGTGCCATCAGTATGGAGGATACAGATACGCAGTATTTT.

This chain connects TRBV24-1 to TRBJ2-1; 15 bases are a match to TRBD2. Germline V gene lookup returns CDR1 KGHDR and CDR2 SFDVKD. V was pared by 5 bases and J by 9 bases, with 22 bases of the junction left unmatched. The CDR3 spans 21 residues. DNA for the CDR3: TGTGCCACCAGTGCCCCTCGGGGGGGGACTAGCGGGAGGTCGCGTCTTGGTGAGCAGTTCTTC. Amino acid sequence: CATSAPRGGTSGRSRLGEQFF.

This clone was detected only once. The chain recombines TRBV15 with TRBJ1-5; 8 positions agree with TRBD1. The V gene end was trimmed by 5 bases and the J gene end by 6 bases; junction bases not matched to a gene: 9. The CDR3 is 15 residues long. The germline CDR1 and CDR2 sequences are LNHNV and YYDKDF (reference sequence). In DNA form, the CDR3 reads TGTGCCACCAGCCGGGAAGGGACAGGAGGTCAGCCCCAGCATTTT. Protein sequence: CATSREGTGGQPQHF.

This clone appeared a few times. The rearrangement links TRBV7-9 to TRBJ1-2; D not resolved. This CDR3 region has 13 residues. Deletions cut 5 bases from V and 7 bases from J, with 14 bases between. Germline CDR1 SEHNR, CDR2 FQNEAQ (reference sequence). Here the CDR3 reads CASSPGRLRGYTF. CDR3 in DNA: TGTGCCAGCAGCCCGGGGAGGCTGCGTGGCTACACCTTC.

V usage is TRBV19 and J usage is TRBJ1-4, with D tentatively TRBD1 (6 bases). Germline CDR1 is LNHDA and CDR2 is SQIVND (reference sequence). V shed 4 bases and J shed 8 bases, with 17 bases lying between them. The CDR3 extends over 15 amino acids. CDR3 amino acids: CASSTGSGTWEKLFF. CDR3 bases: TGTGCCAGTAGTACCGGATCCGGGACATGGGAAAAACTGTTTTTT.

This chain uses TRBV7-2 with TRBJ1-2; 7 positions agree with TRBD1. The V segment lost 5 bases and the J segment 4 bases; nucleotides outside the gene matches: 16. Per the germline V gene, CDR1 is SGHTA and CDR2 is FQGNSA. There are 17 residues in the CDR3. CDR3 sequence: CASSADPSGTVFYGYTF. DNA of the CDR3: TGTGCCAGCAGCGCCGACCCTTCCGGGACAGTGTTCTATGGCTACACCTTC.

The chain couples TRBV7-9 to TRBJ2-1, with 7 positions matching TRBD2. This CDR3 region has 14 residues. The junction had 10 bases not matched to a gene; V was cut back by 5 bases and J by 9 bases. CDR1 and CDR2 (germline): SEHNR, FQNEAQ (reference sequence). The CDR3 spells CASSNPGLIAEQFF. The CDR3 DNA is TGTGCCAGCAGCAATCCGGGACTAATAGCTGAGCAGTTCTTC. The variable domain in full, completed from reference TRBV7-9 and TRBJ2-1, reads DTGVSQNPRHKITKRGQNVTFRCDPISEHNRLYWYRQTLGQGPEFLTYFQNEAQLEKSRLLSDRFSAERPKGSFSTLEIQRTEQGDSAMYLCASSNPGLIAEQFFGPGTRLTVL.

In the case of this clone: Other nucleotide sequences from this sample produce the same CDR3. The chain has TRBV7-9 and TRBJ2-2; 7 nucleotides line up with TRBD1. Germline assignment: CDR1 SEHNR and CDR2 FQNEAQ (reference sequence). The CDR3 has 15 residues. V trimming: 1 base; J trimming: 4 bases; junction bases outside the gene matches: 3. CDR3 DNA: TGTGCCAGCAGCTTAGGGACAGGTTCCACCGGGGAGCTGTTTTTT. Its translation: CASSLGTGSTGELFF.

The chain links TRBV5-1 to TRBJ1-3; no definite D call. The CDR3 extends over 15 amino acids. Germline-derived CDR1 and CDR2 are SGHRS and YFSETQ. V was cut by 0 bases and J by 0 bases, with 7 bases left in between. The CDR3 bases are TGCGCCAGCAGCTTGGGACATGTCTCTGGAAACACCATATATTTT. It is translated as CASSLGHVSGNTIYF.

As DNA, the CDR3 is TGTGCCAGCAGCGTTGGAGGGGGCAATTTTAACACTGAAGCTTTCTTT. Translating gives CASSVGGGNFNTEAFF. The genes are TRBV9 and TRBJ1-1; TRBD1 matches 7 bases. Per germline, CDR1 SGDLS and CDR2 YYNGEE. This CDR3 is 16 amino acids long. J gave up 2 bases and V 2 bases, and 9 bases lay outside the gene matches.